One sample yielded the 14 T cell receptor beta chains listed below, sequenced in a study of neoadjuvant anti-PD-1 for oral cavity cancer. Using immunoSEQ multiplex PCR, the repertoire was profiled, and TCRdb retains in-frame clones only, with some absent. Of about 68,000 clones listed, 80% to 90% were seen once; the top ten hold approximately 3%. The time point here: after neoadjuvant nivolumab, at surgical resection. The material was PBMCs, obtained after nivolumab (anti-PD-1) treatment. These receptors originate from a person aged 40 to 85 with oral cavity squamous cell carcinoma.

This clone showed up just once. The chain has TRBV28 and TRBJ2-2; 7 bases are a match to TRBD2. This CDR3 region has 16 residues. Germline CDR1 reads MDHEN; CDR2 reads SYDVKM. The ends lost 4 bases at V and 4 bases at J; junction bases unmatched: 9. The CDR3 sequence is CASSWERGRSTGELFF. CDR3 bases: TGTGCCAGCAGTTGGGAGCGGGGCCGGTCCACCGGGGAGCTGTTTTTT.

The chain is built from TRBV7-9 and TRBJ2-5; D is undetermined. Germline assignment: CDR1 SEHNR and CDR2 FQNEAQ (reference sequence). The CDR3 is 11 residues long. The V end lost 5 bases, the J end lost 0 bases, and 1 base lay between the germline ends. The CDR3 region has the DNA TGTGCCAGCAGCCACCAAGAGACCCAGTACTTC. Translated, it gives CASSHQETQYF.

The rearrangement joins TRBV2 to TRBJ2-5; D call uncertain. The germline V gene encodes CDR1 SNHLY and CDR2 FYNNEI. V was clipped by 5 bases and J by 2 bases, with 0 bases between them. CDR3 length: 10 amino acids. CDR3 region: CASSQETQYF. Here the CDR3 DNA reads TGTGCCAGCAGTCAAGAGACCCAGTACTTC.

The V gene is TRBV25-1, the J gene TRBJ1-1, with D uncertain. Germline CDR1 is MGHDK and CDR2 is SYGVNS. The CDR3 runs to 12 residues. Deletions cut 7 bases from V and 1 base from J, with 7 bases between. The CDR3: CASTPGNTEAFF. CDR3 nucleotide sequence: TGTGCCAGCACCCCCGGGAACACTGAAGCTTTCTTT.

The V call is TRBV19, the J call TRBJ2-3; D might be TRBD1 or TRBD2, each matching 6 bases. The ends were cut back, 3 bases at V and 0 bases at J, with 16 bases in the middle. The CDR3 has 17 amino acids. Germline V gene lookup returns CDR1 LNHDA and CDR2 SQIVND (reference sequence). The CDR3 loop is CASSIRTGTASTDTQYF. As DNA, the CDR3 is TGTGCCAGTAGTATCCGTACAGGGACTGCTAGCACAGATACGCAGTATTTT.

This clone was found once. The chain couples TRBV11-3 to TRBJ2-3; D might be TRBD1 (6 bases). Between the trimmed V and J ends, which lost 4 bases and 4 bases, there was a span of 6 bases. The germline gives CDR1 SGHNT, CDR2 YENEEA. The CDR3 loop spans 12 amino acids. The CDR3 DNA reads as TGTGCCAGCAGCTCAGGGGCAGATACGCAGTATTTT. This sequence encodes CASSSGADTQYF.

The CDR3 is CASSPSGWVAGAKGSNQPQHF. DNA for the CDR3: TGTGCCAGCAGCCCCAGTGGGTGGGTGGCAGGGGCCAAGGGAAGCAATCAGCCCCAGCATTTT. This chain connects TRBV7-8 to TRBJ1-5, with D possibly TRBD1 on 6 matching bases. The V end was cut by 5 bases, the J end by 1 base, with 30 bases between. This CDR3 is built from 21 residues. CDR1 and CDR2 (germline): SGHVS, FQNEAQ.

V and J are TRBV5-5 and TRBJ1-5, with 8 nucleotides matching TRBD1. This CDR3 is 15 amino acids long. V shed 4 bases, J shed 3 bases, and the junction held 6 bases outside the gene matches. Germline CDR1 is SGHKS and CDR2 is YYEKEE (reference sequence). CDR3 sequence: CASSHDRGVNQPQHF. As DNA, the CDR3 is TGTGCCAGCAGCCATGACAGGGGCGTCAATCAGCCCCAGCATTTT.

The chain carries TRBV4-1 and TRBJ2-7, with D possibly being TRBD2 (5 bases). V gave up 0 bases and J gave up 4 bases, with 7 bases separating them. Germline assignment: CDR1 MGHRA and CDR2 YSYEKL. CDR3 size: 13 residues. This chain's CDR3 is CASSQDRGYEQYF. In nucleotides, the CDR3 is TGCGCCAGCAGCCAAGATCGGGGTTACGAGCAGTACTTC.

This chain links TRBV18 with TRBJ1-1, with D hard to call. The CDR3 covers 10 residues. Germline CDR1 KGHSH, CDR2 LQKENI. Trimming removed 3 bases at V and 10 bases at J, with 6 bases between. CDR3 region: CASSPTRAFF. In DNA, the CDR3 is TGTGCCAGCTCACCTACCAGAGCTTTCTTT.

By sample share, this clone is medium-sized. The chain couples TRBV5-5 to TRBJ2-7; 9 positions agree with TRBD1. CDR3 size: 16 residues. V trimming: 0 bases; J trimming: 0 bases; junction bases outside the gene matches: 4. Germline-derived CDR1 and CDR2 are SGHKS and YYEKEE (reference sequence). The CDR3 sequence: CASSLGQGVISYEQYF. Written as DNA, the CDR3 is TGTGCCAGCAGCTTGGGACAGGGGGTGATCTCCTACGAGCAGTACTTC.

This sequence joins TRBV19 and TRBJ2-3, with D perhaps matching TRBD2 (5 bases). Germline V gives CDR1 LNHDA, CDR2 SQIVND (reference sequence). This CDR3 spans 13 amino acids. Deletions cut 5 bases from V and 4 bases from J, with 10 bases between. The DNA for the CDR3 is TGTGCCAGTAGTGAGGGTGTCGCAGATACGCAGTATTTT. Protein sequence: CASSEGVADTQYF.

This clone was observed a handful of times. The chain links TRBV28 to TRBJ1-4, with a tentative D call TRBD1 (5 bases). Germline lookup yields CDR1 MDHEN and CDR2 SYDVKM. V lost 7 bases to trimming and J lost 5 bases, with 14 bases between them. The CDR3 extends over 14 amino acids. CDR3 sequence reads: CASTLGGRNEKLFF. DNA of the CDR3: TGTGCCAGCACCCTGGGGGGGAGGAATGAAAAACTGTTTTTT.

This chain links TRBV6-1 with TRBJ2-1, with TRBD1 identical over 11 bases. The CDR3 is made up of 15 amino acids. From germline, CDR1 is MNHNS and CDR2 SASEGT. Unmatched junction bases numbered 4, after V lost 5 bases and J lost 4 bases. The DNA of the CDR3 is TGTGCCAGCAGTCCCCGGGACAGGGGGTACAATGAGCAGTTCTTC. Encoded protein: CASSPRDRGYNEQFF.